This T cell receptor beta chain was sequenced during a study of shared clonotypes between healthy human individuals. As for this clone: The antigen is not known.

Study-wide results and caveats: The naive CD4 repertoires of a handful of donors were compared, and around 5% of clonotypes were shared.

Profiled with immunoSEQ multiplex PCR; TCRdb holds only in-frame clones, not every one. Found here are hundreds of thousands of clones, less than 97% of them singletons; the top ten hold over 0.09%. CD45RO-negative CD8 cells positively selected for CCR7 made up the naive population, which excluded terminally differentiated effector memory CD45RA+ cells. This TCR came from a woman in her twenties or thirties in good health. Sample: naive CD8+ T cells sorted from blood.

The chain's CDR3 is CASSAGGTYEQYF. CDR3 in DNA: TGTGCCAGCAGCGCAGGGGGTACCTACGAGCAGTACTTC. The chain uses TRBV2 and TRBJ2-7, with 7 bases matching TRBD1. V was clipped by 6 bases and J by 2 bases; unmatched bases: 4. This CDR3 contains 13 residues. Germline CDR1 and CDR2: SNHLY and FYNNEI.